This entry describes one T cell receptor beta chain. Its target is unknown. The entry originates in a study of shared clonotypes between healthy human individuals. General observations from the study: Generation probability values for non-shared clonotypes were lower than those for clonotypes shared by all four donors. The authors expected sequencing depth to affect clonotype sharing among donors.

Each PCR replicate from the sorted subsets contained roughly 210 ng DNA, which is about 30,000 T cell genomes. Clones were read by immunoSEQ multiplex PCR, and TCRdb kept only the in-frame ones, dropping some. The table has approximately 1.5 million clones, 97% to 99% seen once. This CDR3 has 12 amino acids. V was shortened by 11 bases and J by 6 bases, with 14 bases between the two germline ends. CDR1 is SGHTA and CDR2 is FQGNSA in the germline V gene. Only Caucasian adults living in Nashville, Tennessee served as donors. The rearrangement uses TRBV7-2 and TRBJ2-1, with unresolved D. The TCR was taken from a man aged 30-40 years in good health. The specimen was naive CD4+ T cells sorted from blood. Subset meaning: CD45RA+ positively selected. The CDR3 sequence is CAARGSFNEQFF. The CDR3, as DNA: TGTGCCGCCCGAGGAAGTTTCAATGAGCAGTTCTTC. Combining the CDR3 with reference TRBV7-2 and TRBJ2-1 gives the whole variable domain GAGVSQSPSNKVTEKGKDVELRCDPISGHTALYWYRQSLGQGLEFLIYFQGNSAPDKSGLPSDRFSAERTGGSVSTLTIQRTQQEDSAVYLCAARGSFNEQFFGPGTRLTVL.